Given below is one T cell receptor (beta chain) in context. The target antigen is unknown. The CDR3 has 16 residues. CDR1 is SGHNT and CDR2 is YYREEE in the germline V gene (reference sequence). The ends lost 1 base at V and 3 bases at J; junction bases unmatched: 10. The entry originates in a study of cytomegalovirus exposure and HLA in healthy donors. The PCR was carried out with 60 Vbeta primers and 13 Jbeta primers. Produced via immunoSEQ multiplex PCR; TCRdb's table is partial and in-frame only. The sample shows 150,000 or so clones, roughly 77% of them seen only once. Findings and limits, study-wide: When analyzed later, the rates of TCR association showed variation by HLA locus, with DRB1 the most and HLA-C the fewest. In a later analysis, a missense DCLRE1C variant was linked to TCR beta V- and J-gene trimming. The listing of 150 to 200 TCR beta chains classed them as cytomegalovirus-associated.

This chain connects TRBV5-4 to TRBJ2-7, with TRBD2 matching over 7 bases. The sequenced sample consisted of PBMCs. This clonotype was sampled from a man between 25 and 39 years old in good health and CMV-seropositive. The CDR3 reads CASSLNPALADYEQYF. The CDR3, as DNA: TGTGCCAGCAGCTTGAATCCCGCCCTAGCGGACTACGAGCAGTACTTC.